This is a list of T cell receptor beta chains from one sample in a study of PD-1 blockade in classical Hodgkin lymphoma. Repertoires were generated with immunoSEQ multiplex PCR, while TCRdb's copy carries only in-frame clones and drops some. This sample has some 40,000 clones, with almost 70% found just once. This sample comprised peripheral blood mononuclear cells (PBMCs), obtained before the second cycle of nivolumab. The origin of the receptors is a human donor with classical Hodgkin lymphoma. The CDR3 runs from the conserved cysteine through the conserved F or W. Fields, in order: D gene, clone size, V gene, J gene, CDR3 DNA, CDR3 protein. The D gene is left open where the match is weak. Only part of the rows carry a size: once, few, many, or a class if the clone is expanded.

.	.	TRBV5-6	TRBJ1-6	TGTGCCAGCAGCTTGGACGGGAGCTCCTATAATTCACCCCTCCACTTT	CASSLDGSSYNSPLHF
.	few	TRBV27	TRBJ1-1	TGTGCCAGCAGTGTAAATTTGAACACTGAAGCTTTCTTT	CASSVNLNTEAFF
.	.	TRBV10-3	TRBJ2-7	TGTGCCATCAGTCAGGTATACGAGCAGTACTTC	CAISQVYEQYF
.	.	TRBV6-1	TRBJ1-1	TGTGCCAGCAGTGAGAAGTTGGACACTGAAGCTTTCTTT	CASSEKLDTEAFF
.	.	TRBV21-1	TRBJ2-1	TGTGCCAGCAGCTCCCGGACTAGCGGGCTTCACAATGAGCAGTTCTTC	CASSSRTSGLHNEQFF
.	medium-sized	TRBV19	TRBJ2-7	TGTGCCAGTAGACGGGGTGGGGATTCTTACGAGCAGTACTTC	CASRRGGDSYEQYF
TRBD2	few	TRBV27	TRBJ2-7	TGTGCCAGCAGTTTTGGCGCGGGGGGCAAGCAGTACTTC	CASSFGAGGKQYF
.	.	TRBV6-4	TRBJ1-1	TGTGCCAGCAGTGTTAACGTGAACACTGAAGCTTTCTTT	CASSVNVNTEAFF
.	few	TRBV2	TRBJ1-1	TGTGCCAGCAGGGAGAATCCGGGTTTGGTTACTGAAGCTTTCTTT	CASRENPGLVTEAFF
TRBD1	few	TRBV2	TRBJ2-7	TGTGCCAGCAGGGACAGGGGGCAGTACGAGCAGTACTTC	CASRDRGQYEQYF